Below are 27 T cell receptor beta chains sequenced from a single sample in a study of long-term antiretroviral therapy in people with HIV. An immunoSEQ assay, version v3.0, was performed at survey level. Generated by immunoSEQ multiplex PCR, the TCRdb table keeps only in-frame clones and is missing some. The sample has about 28,000 clones; around 84% are singletons. The sequencing here drew on unsorted PBMCs, taken 0.4 years after starting antiretroviral therapy. The receptors shown here come from a man aged 18 to 30 with HIV.

This chain uses TRBV5-1 with TRBJ2-5; D is undetermined. The CDR3 is made up of 14 amino acids. V lost 6 bases and J lost 0, with 12 bases in between. The germline CDR1 and CDR2 sequences are SGHRS and YFSETQ. The chain's CDR3 is CASTVWADQETQYF. DNA of the CDR3: TGCGCCAGCACGGTTTGGGCAGACCAAGAGACCCAGTACTTC.

This chain's CDR3 is CASSWSDRSYEQYF. CDR3 DNA: TGCGCCAGCAGCTGGTCAGACAGATCCTACGAGCAGTACTTC. The chain employs TRBV5-1 and TRBJ2-7; perhaps TRBD1 as D (5 bases). The germline CDR1 and CDR2 sequences are SGHRS and YFSETQ. The CDR3 runs to 14 residues. Trimming removed 3 bases from V and 1 base from J, with 11 bases in between.

This chain links TRBV6-5 with TRBJ1-5; 10 bases map to TRBD1. The V gene's germline CDR1 is MNHEY and CDR2 SVGAGI. The CDR3 runs 16 residues. Losses at the gene ends were 2 bases for V and 6 bases for J; bases not matched to a gene: 7. The CDR3, as DNA: TGTGCCAGCAGTTACAGCGGGACAGGGGAGGTTCAGCCCCAGCATTTT. This codes for CASSYSGTGEVQPQHF.

The V call is TRBV4-3, the J call TRBJ1-1, with a weak D call TRBD1 (5 bases). Germline values: CDR1 LGHNA, CDR2 YSLEER. Trimming stripped 1 base from V and 5 bases from J, with 5 bases between. This CDR3 region has 12 residues. CDR3: CASSQGQTEAFF. The CDR3 DNA reads as TGCGCCAGCAGCCAAGGACAGACTGAAGCTTTCTTT.

This chain uses TRBV15 with TRBJ2-3, with TRBD2 identical over 8 bases. This CDR3 contains 17 residues. Germline CDR1 LNHNV, CDR2 YYDKDF (reference sequence). V lost 2 bases to trimming and J lost 3 bases; unmatched junction nucleotides: 10. This CDR3 is CATSRTTLTSETDTQYF. CDR3 DNA: TGTGCCACCAGCAGAACTACCCTGACTAGCGAGACAGATACGCAGTATTTT.

The rearrangement joins TRBV14 to TRBJ2-1, with TRBD2 identical over 9 bases. CDR1 is SGHDN, CDR2 FVKESK, per germline. J was trimmed by 7 bases and V by 1 base; bases with no gene match: 8. CDR3 size: 16 residues. The CDR3, as DNA: TGTGCCAGCAGCCAAGTCGTCAGCGGGAGGCAAAATGAGCAGTTCTTC. Residues: CASSQVVSGRQNEQFF. Variable domain in full (rest from reference TRBV14 and TRBJ2-1): EAGVTQFPSHSVIEKGQTVTLRCDPISGHDNLYWYRRVMGKEIKFLLHFVKESKQDESGMPNNRFLAERTGGTYSTLKVQPAELEDSGVYFCASSQVVSGRQNEQFFGPGTRLTVL.

This clone is medium-sized (0.01 to 0.1%) by share. The rearrangement joins TRBV19 to TRBJ2-1; 9 nucleotides align to TRBD2. Per the germline V gene, CDR1 is LNHDA and CDR2 is SQIVND (reference sequence). V dropped 5 bases and J dropped 5; count of bases not matched to a gene: 10. CDR3 size: 16 residues. CDR3 loop: CASSALSSGDHNEQFF. The CDR3 DNA reads as TGTGCCAGTAGTGCCCTTTCTAGCGGGGACCACAATGAGCAGTTCTTC.

The chain employs TRBV28 and TRBJ2-7, with 7 bases identical to TRBD2. Germline V gene lookup returns CDR1 MDHEN and CDR2 SYDVKM. The CDR3 covers 12 residues. V lost 6 bases to trimming and J lost 6 bases; unmatched junction nucleotides: 5. The CDR3 coding sequence is TGTGCCAGCAGACGGGGGAGGGGCGAGCAGTACTTC. Its translation is CASRRGRGEQYF.

This clone was seen a few times. CDR3 sequence reads: CASSLKGTGTLVYGYTF. The CDR3, as DNA: TGTGCCAGCAGTTTGAAAGGGACCGGGACCCTCGTCTATGGCTACACCTTC. The chain uses TRBV27 and TRBJ1-2, with D perhaps matching TRBD1 (5 bases). Per the germline V gene, CDR1 is MNHEY and CDR2 is SMNVEV (reference sequence). Trimming removed 3 bases at V and 4 bases at J, with 21 bases between. This CDR3 is 17 amino acids long.

The chain is built from TRBV19 and TRBJ1-5, with D uncertain. Germline CDR1 is LNHDA and CDR2 is SQIVND (reference sequence). The germline V and J ends were trimmed by 3 bases and 0 bases, with 6 bases remaining between them. This CDR3 is built from 14 residues. The CDR3 bases are TGTGCCAGTAGTATTGCAGATAGCAATCAGCCCCAGCATTTT. As protein: CASSIADSNQPQHF.

The chain has TRBV13 and TRBJ1-1; 7 positions match TRBD1. CDR1 PRHDT and CDR2 FYEKMQ come from the germline V gene (reference sequence). The CDR3 has 15 amino acids. V gave up 5 bases and J gave up 0 bases; unmatched junction bases: 6. CDR3 amino acids: CASSPSDRMNTEAFF. The CDR3 DNA reads as TGTGCCAGCAGCCCCTCGGACAGGATGAACACTGAAGCTTTCTTT.

The chain combines TRBV23-1 with TRBJ1-1; D call uncertain. TRBV23-1 is filed as an ORF, its function uncertain. This CDR3 has 14 amino acids. Trimming took 2 bases from V and 3 from J, leaving 10 bases between them. DNA of the CDR3: TGCGCCAGCAGTCAAAATATTTCACACACTGAAGCTTTCTTT. Its translation: CASSQNISHTEAFF.

This rearrangement joins TRBV5-8 to TRBJ1-1, with D possibly being TRBD1 (6 bases). The CDR3 sequence is 14 residues long. Trimming shortened V by 4 bases and J by 6 bases, and 16 bases separated the two germline ends. CDR1 and CDR2 (germline): SGHTS, YDEGEE. CDR3: CASSLLRGPAEAFF. CDR3 bases: TGTGCCAGCAGCCTGTTACGGGGGCCCGCTGAAGCTTTCTTT.

The chain uses TRBV30 and TRBJ2-1; D unresolved. V was pared by 1 base and J by 3 bases, with 13 bases between. Germline V lookup: CDR1 GTSNPN, CDR2 SVGIG (reference sequence). This CDR3 region has 15 residues. The CDR3 here is CAWSGGPPNYNEQFF. The CDR3 nucleotides read TGTGCCTGGAGTGGTGGGCCGCCTAACTACAATGAGCAGTTCTTC.

In the case of this clone: The sample holds other DNA sequences that translate to the same CDR3. The CDR3 here is CASSQETGGSYEQYF. CDR3 DNA sequence: TGCGCCAGCAGCCAGGAGACAGGGGGTTCCTACGAGCAGTACTTC. The rearrangement uses TRBV4-1 and TRBJ2-7, with 9 bases that match TRBD1. The CDR3 contains 15 residues. The ends lost 3 bases at V and 1 base at J; junction bases unmatched: 4. The germline V gene encodes CDR1 MGHRA and CDR2 YSYEKL.

The chain recombines TRBV4-3 with TRBJ2-6; D gene uncertain. The CDR3 has 17 residues. V gave up 3 bases and J gave up 4 bases, with 16 bases separating them. CDR1 and CDR2 (germline): LGHNA, YSLEER. CDR3 sequence: CASSQAAYPPGANVLTF. In DNA form, the CDR3 reads TGCGCCAGCAGCCAGGCGGCCTACCCCCCCGGGGCCAACGTCCTGACTTTC.

The chain combines TRBV14 with TRBJ2-3; tentative D call: TRBD1 (6 bases). The CDR3 runs to 15 residues. From germline, CDR1 is SGHDN and CDR2 FVKESK. V was trimmed by 4 bases and J by 2 bases, leaving 13 bases between them. CDR3 nucleotides: TGTGCCAGCAGCCTTTCCCACAGGGTCACAGATACGCAGTATTTT. Translating it yields CASSLSHRVTDTQYF. Complete variable domain (other parts from reference TRBV14 and TRBJ2-3): EAGVTQFPSHSVIEKGQTVTLRCDPISGHDNLYWYRRVMGKEIKFLLHFVKESKQDESGMPNNRFLAERTGGTYSTLKVQPAELEDSGVYFCASSLSHRVTDTQYFGPGTRLTVL.

This chain uses TRBV4-1 with TRBJ2-1; 8 bases are shared with TRBD2. V lost 0 bases, J lost 4 bases, and 11 bases stayed unmatched. This CDR3 comprises 18 residues. Germline CDR1 reads MGHRA; CDR2 reads YSYEKL. DNA of the CDR3: TGCGCCAGCAGCCAAGATAGCCGAGCGGGAGATGCGTACAATGAGCAGTTCTTC. Translated: CASSQDSRAGDAYNEQFF.

The CDR3 sequence: CASSLGRQNTEAFF. The CDR3, as DNA: TGTGCCAGCAGCCTTGGACGGCAGAACACTGAAGCTTTCTTT. V and J are TRBV7-6 and TRBJ1-1; D not certain. The CDR3 has 14 amino acids. The ends were cut back, 5 bases at V and 1 base at J, with 11 bases in the middle. Germline CDR1 SGHVS, CDR2 FNYEAQ.

The genes are TRBV7-9 and TRBJ2-2, with 15 positions matching TRBD2. The CDR3 is made up of 17 amino acids. The V and J ends lost 3 bases and 4 bases, in that order; junction bases with no gene match: 3. Germline lookup yields CDR1 SEHNR and CDR2 FQNEAQ (reference sequence). The CDR3 bases are TGTGCCAGCAGCTTCAGGACTAGCGGGAGGGCCACCGGGGAGCTGTTTTTT. This translates into CASSFRTSGRATGELFF.

The chain is built from TRBV27 and TRBJ1-2; D is uncertain. This CDR3 comprises 17 residues. With 2 bases removed from V and 0 bases from J, the gap between germline ends came to 16 bases. Germline V gives CDR1 MNHEY, CDR2 SMNVEV (reference sequence). CDR3 sequence: CASSLVTSRGANYGYTF. The CDR3 nucleotides read TGTGCCAGCAGTTTAGTAACCTCCCGCGGGGCTAACTATGGCTACACCTTC.

The chain recombines TRBV5-6 with TRBJ1-5, with TRBD1 as a possible D gene (5 bases). Trimming took off 5 bases at V and 9 bases at J, with 12 bases between the two ends. The CDR3 covers 12 residues. Germline lookup yields CDR1 SGHDT and CDR2 YYEEEE. The CDR3 DNA follows: TGTGCCAGCAGTCGACAGCAGAGGCCCCAGCATTTT. Translated: CASSRQQRPQHF.

The V and J genes are TRBV4-2 and TRBJ1-3; the D is unclear. Germline values: CDR1 LGHNA, CDR2 YNFKEQ. V was cut by 2 bases and J by 4 bases, with 15 bases left in between. The length of the CDR3 is 16 residues. The CDR3 protein is CASSQRTATTGNTIYF. For the CDR3, the DNA is TGTGCCAGCAGCCAAAGAACCGCAACCACGGGAAACACCATATATTTT.

J is TRBJ2-7 and V is TRBV18; 7 bases map to TRBD2. Germline V gene sequence: CDR1 KGHSH, CDR2 LQKENI. The CDR3 contains 14 residues. The J segment lost 3 bases and the V segment lost 4 bases, leaving 6 bases of the junction unmatched. The CDR3 DNA follows: TGTGCCAGCTCACTCAGCGGGACTAACTACGAGCAGTACTTC. This sequence encodes CASSLSGTNYEQYF.

The chain couples TRBV4-1 to TRBJ2-1; TRBD1 aligns across 10 bases. CDR1 and CDR2 (germline): MGHRA, YSYEKL. Trimming cost V 2 bases and J 3 bases; bases outside gene matches: 4. CDR3 length: 16 residues. CDR3 region: CASSQTDRGLYNEQFF. The CDR3 DNA reads TGCGCCAGCAGCCAAACAGACAGGGGGCTCTACAATGAGCAGTTCTTC.

The chain couples TRBV9 to TRBJ1-1; maybe TRBD1 (6 bases). The CDR3 covers 15 residues. Germline V lookup: CDR1 SGDLS, CDR2 YYNGEE. V gave up 0 bases and J gave up 4 bases, with 13 bases separating them. CDR3 protein: CASSVEQGLGTEAFF. The CDR3 region has the DNA TGTGCCAGCAGCGTAGAGCAGGGGCTTGGCACTGAAGCTTTCTTT.

This sequence joins TRBV11-2 and TRBJ1-5, with D possibly matching TRBD1 (6 bases). V was clipped by 5 bases and J by 6 bases, with 11 bases between them. This CDR3 comprises 13 residues. Per the germline V gene, CDR1 is SGHAT and CDR2 is FQNNGV. The CDR3 DNA is TGTGCCAGCAGCACCGGACAGTTTCAGCCCCAGCATTTT. This codes for CASSTGQFQPQHF.